The source of this T cell receptor (beta chain) is a study of blood T cells in healthy people across ages. The second PCR ran about 6 to 11 cycles with a sample-barcoded 5' primer and J-beta primers. CDR3-containing paired-end reads numbered at least 2.5 million in each sample. Each CDR3 protein is one row after TCRdb ran MiXCR on the 5' RACE reads. The table includes 1,800,000 or so distinct CDR3 sequences, 39% detected once. General study findings and limits: Naive and antigen-experienced cells were not separated, limiting conclusive comparison. The long-lived group displayed more naive CD4+ cells, plus higher diversity, than the aged donors did.

A few counts support this clonotype. Antigen: not known. Each sample had at least 7 million PBMCs isolated. Between the trimmed V and J ends, which lost 6 bases and 3 bases, there was a span of 15 bases. CDR3 size: 13 residues. Germline V CDR1 and CDR2: DFQATT, SNEGSKA (reference sequence). The receptor was isolated from a human donor in good health. Sequenced: blood. The chain is built from TRBV20-1 and TRBJ2-7, with D perhaps TRBD2 (5 bases). CDR3 region: CSAHRPGSYEQYF. The CDR3 DNA reads TGCAGTGCCCACCGACCGGGGAGCTACGAGCAGTACTTC.